Below, 20 T cell receptor beta chains from the same sample are listed, as sequenced in a study of human T cells and chemical hapten exposure. One entry per CDR3 protein, called by TCRdb with MiXCR from the RACE reads. Of some 350,000 distinct CDR3 sequences listed, around 7% were seen once; the top ten hold approximately 8%. Time point indicated: patch test 1, 2 weeks after DPC sensitization. Treatment denoted: therapeutic diphenylcyclopropenone sensitization with weekly scalp DPC. Sequencing was performed on whole blood, taken in connection with sensitization to the hapten diphenylcyclopropenone (DPC). Receptors were obtained from a woman under 30 with alopecia areata. Some clones in this sample may be carry-over from other donors' samples.

This clonotype was found a few times. The genes are TRBV2 and TRBJ1-1, with 8 bases aligning to TRBD1. V shed 5 bases and J 6 bases; nucleotides not matched to a gene: 11. The CDR3 contains 15 residues. CDR1 is SNHLY, CDR2 FYNNEI, per germline. The CDR3 region is CASSRTGQGGPEAFF. The CDR3 DNA is TGTGCCAGCAGTCGTACCGGACAGGGAGGGCCTGAAGCTTTCTTT.

The CDR3 here is CASSQSSGGQETQYF. CDR3 sequence (DNA): TGTGCCAGCAGCCAATCTAGCGGGGGGCAAGAGACCCAGTACTTC. This rearrangement joins TRBV14 to TRBJ2-5, with 11 bases that match TRBD2. Germline lookup yields CDR1 SGHDN and CDR2 FVKESK. This CDR3 contains 15 residues. V was clipped by 2 bases and J by 2 bases; unmatched bases: 1.

V gene TRBV27 combines with J gene TRBJ1-4; D is unresolved. The CDR3 covers 14 residues. Germline values: CDR1 MNHEY, CDR2 SMNVEV (reference sequence). The V and J ends lost 3 bases and 7 bases respectively, with 12 bases between them. The DNA of the CDR3 is TGTGCCAGCAGTTTTGGCCGCCAGACTGAAAAACTGTTTTTT. It codes for CASSFGRQTEKLFF.

This clonotype appeared many times. CDR3 DNA: TGTGCCAGCAGCCAATATGCCGGGACCACGCAGTATTTT. Protein: CASSQYAGTTQYF. V and J are TRBV3-1 and TRBJ2-3; D assignment may be TRBD1 or TRBD2 (5 bases each). The CDR3 has 13 amino acids. Trimming stripped 2 bases from V and 9 bases from J, with 12 bases between. Per the germline V gene, CDR1 is LGHDT and CDR2 is YNNKEL (reference sequence).

DNA of the CDR3: TGTGCCAGCACCCCCAAATATGACAGGGGAAATTCACCCCTCCACTTT. Its protein is CASTPKYDRGNSPLHF. This chain connects TRBV6-5 to TRBJ1-6, with TRBD1 identical over 8 bases. CDR3 length: 16 residues. Unmatched junction bases numbered 12, after V lost 7 bases and J lost 7 bases. Germline loops: CDR1 MNHEY, CDR2 SVGAGI.

This clonotype was detected a few times. This chain uses TRBV12-3 or TRBV12-4 with TRBJ2-3; 9 bases map to TRBD1. The CDR3 is 15 residues long. The junction had 9 bases not matched to a gene; V was cut back by 7 bases and J by 4 bases. CDR3: CASIPRDRAADTQYF. In nucleotides, the CDR3 is TGTGCCAGCATCCCCCGGGACAGGGCGGCAGATACGCAGTATTTT.

This clonotype was counted a few times. This chain uses TRBV14 with TRBJ2-3, with a weak D call TRBD2 (5 bases). V was trimmed by 1 base and J by 1 base, leaving 12 bases between them. Germline V gene data show CDR1 as SGHDN and CDR2 as FVKESK. This CDR3 has 16 residues. CDR3 coding DNA: TGTGCCAGCAGCCAAGTGTTTTCCGGGGGCACAGATACGCAGTATTTT. It is translated as CASSQVFSGGTDTQYF.

This clonotype was seen a handful of times. The chain is built from TRBV2 and TRBJ2-3, with D maybe TRBD2 (6 bases). The germline V and J ends were trimmed by 7 bases and 0 bases, with 11 bases remaining between them. Germline CDR1 is SNHLY and CDR2 is FYNNEI. There are 14 residues in the CDR3. CDR3 protein: CASIGSGSTDTQYF. CDR3 nucleotides: TGTGCCAGCATCGGTAGCGGTAGCACAGATACGCAGTATTTT.

The chain employs TRBV2 and TRBJ2-2; D is tentatively TRBD1 or TRBD2 (6 bases each). The CDR3 totals 12 residues. Per germline, CDR1 SNHLY and CDR2 FYNNEI. The ends were cut back, 8 bases at V and 6 bases at J, with 10 bases in the middle. DNA for the CDR3: TGTGCCAGCGCAGGGGAGGCCGGGGAGCTGTTTTTT. Protein sequence: CASAGEAGELFF.

In its sample, this clonotype was seen a few times. The chain couples TRBV11-2 to TRBJ1-6; tentative D call: TRBD1 (5 bases). Germline V gives CDR1 SGHAT, CDR2 FQNNGV. The V gene lost 5 bases and the J gene lost 5 bases, with 13 bases spanning the gap. The CDR3 is 15 residues long. The chain's CDR3 is CASSRRDGNNSPLHF. The CDR3 DNA reads as TGTGCCAGCAGCAGACGGGACGGAAATAATTCACCCCTCCACTTT.

In this sample, this clonotype turned up many times. The CDR3 is CASSFPNPYGAQYF. CDR3 coding DNA: TGTGCCAGCAGTTTCCCGAATCCCTATGGGGCGCAGTATTTT. The chain carries TRBV6-6 and TRBJ2-3; D remains unclear. CDR1 and CDR2 (germline): MNHNY, SVGAGI (reference sequence). V shed 4 bases and J shed 10 bases, with 18 bases lying between them. The CDR3 has 14 amino acids.

The chain employs TRBV12-3 or TRBV12-4 and TRBJ1-1; D unresolved. Trimming removed 2 bases at V and 3 bases at J, with 7 bases between. This CDR3 is 13 amino acids long. CDR3 DNA: TGTGCCAGCAGTTTAACAGCATACACTGAAGCTTTCTTT. It specifies CASSLTAYTEAFF.

The chain uses TRBV2 and TRBJ2-1; D perhaps matches TRBD1 (5 bases). There are 14 residues in the CDR3. Germline V gene sequence: CDR1 SNHLY, CDR2 FYNNEI. V lost 7 bases, J lost 4 bases, and 14 bases lay in between. CDR3 bases: TGTGCCAGCAACACAGGAAGCGTTTACAATGAGCAGTTCTTC. Encoded protein: CASNTGSVYNEQFF.

This clonotype came up a few times. V and J are TRBV12-3 or TRBV12-4 and TRBJ2-1, with D unresolved. The CDR3 totals 14 residues. V gave up 3 bases and J gave up 3 bases, with 9 bases separating them. As DNA, the CDR3 is TGTGCCAGCAGTTTCCGTCAAGACTACAATGAGCAGTTCTTC. As protein: CASSFRQDYNEQFF.

The J gene is TRBJ2-7, the V gene TRBV29-1, with 8 bases identical to TRBD1. The junction had 8 bases not matched to a gene; V was cut back by 6 bases and J by 1 base. CDR1 and CDR2 from the germline V gene are SQVTM and ANQGSEA. The CDR3 extends over 14 amino acids. The CDR3 region has the DNA TGCAGCGTGACAGGGGCGCGGGGTTCCTACGAGCAGTACTTC. Amino acids: CSVTGARGSYEQYF.

The chain is built from TRBV20-1 and TRBJ1-2; weak D call: TRBD1 (5 bases). The CDR3 is 16 amino acids. Per germline, CDR1 DFQATT and CDR2 SNEGSKA (reference sequence). Trimming pared 0 bases from V and 1 base from J, leaving 15 bases between. The CDR3: CSARDFRQGGNYGYTF. The CDR3 DNA reads as TGCAGTGCTAGAGATTTTAGGCAGGGTGGTAACTATGGCTACACCTTC.

The V gene is TRBV24-1, the J gene TRBJ1-5, with D uncertain. Germline V gene sequence: CDR1 KGHDR, CDR2 SFDVKD. The V gene lost 4 bases and the J gene lost 4 bases, with 4 bases spanning the gap. This CDR3 has 12 residues. This chain's CDR3 is CATSEENQPQHF. Here the CDR3 DNA reads TGTGCCACCAGTGAAGAGAATCAGCCCCAGCATTTT.

There are many counts of this clonotype. The chain combines TRBV9 with TRBJ2-1; possible D gene TRBD2, 5 bases. The CDR3 totals 14 residues. In germline, CDR1 is SGDLS, CDR2 YYNGEE. Trimming took off 7 bases at V and 4 bases at J, with 15 bases between the two ends. The CDR3 is CASSPGGLYNEQFF. The DNA for the CDR3 is TGTGCCAGCTCCCCTGGAGGCCTTTACAATGAGCAGTTCTTC.

The chain joins TRBV7-8 to TRBJ1-1, with 7 bases identical to TRBD1. Germline V gene data show CDR1 as SGHVS and CDR2 as FQNEAQ. J gave up 6 bases and V 4 bases, and 11 bases lay outside the gene matches. This CDR3 comprises 15 residues. The chain's CDR3 is CASSSGQAGIPEAFF. The CDR3 DNA is TGTGCCAGCAGCTCTGGACAGGCTGGAATCCCTGAAGCTTTCTTT.

J is TRBJ1-2 and V is TRBV5-1; the D gene is possibly TRBD1 (5 bases). The CDR3 is made up of 17 amino acids. Trimming cost V 1 base and J 2 bases, with 18 bases left between them. Germline CDR1 SGHRS, CDR2 YFSETQ. CDR3 bases: TGCGCCAGCAGCTTGAGCCTGTTTCAGGGCGTGAACTATGGCTACACCTTC. As protein: CASSLSLFQGVNYGYTF. The entire variable domain, with the rest obtained from reference TRBV5-1 and TRBJ1-2, is as follows: KAGVTQTPRYLIKTRGQQVTLSCSPISGHRSVSWYQQTPGQGLQFLFEYFSETQRNKGNFPGRFSGRQFSNSRSEMNVSTLELGDSALYLCASSLSLFQGVNYGYTFGSGTRLTVV.